These 27 T cell receptor beta chains originate from one sample sequenced in a study of blood T cell repertoires in COVID-19. Sequenced by immunoSEQ multiplex PCR; TCRdb stores in-frame clones only, minus some. The data contain approximately 190,000 clones, 82% of them seen just once; the ten biggest clones take up around 8%. Sequencing input: peripheral blood. The origin of the receptors is a woman aged 55-70 years with COVID-19, enrolled during active disease.

The chain recombines TRBV19 with TRBJ2-5; no reliable D call. There are 15 residues in the CDR3. Deletions cut 7 bases from V and 1 base from J, with 16 bases between. Germline lookup yields CDR1 LNHDA and CDR2 SQIVND (reference sequence). This CDR3 reads CASKDIRKLQETQYF. The CDR3 DNA sequence: TGTGCCAGTAAAGATATCAGGAAACTCCAAGAGACCCAGTACTTC.

The chain recombines TRBV20-1 with TRBJ1-5, with D hard to call. This CDR3 spans 14 amino acids. V lost 3 bases to trimming and J lost 0 bases, with 9 bases between them. CDR1 DFQATT and CDR2 SNEGSKA come from the germline V gene (reference sequence). The CDR3 nucleotides read TGCAGTGCTAGTTCCAGAAATAGCAATCAGCCCCAGCATTTT. Translation gives CSASSRNSNQPQHF.

The J gene is TRBJ1-2, the V gene TRBV4-1; D is perhaps TRBD1 (5 bases). This CDR3 contains 15 residues. The V and J ends lost 0 bases and 8 bases respectively, with 16 bases between them. Germline CDR1 MGHRA, CDR2 YSYEKL. In DNA, the CDR3 is TGCGCCAGCAGCCAAGATGGGGGAGGGTGGAGAGGCTACACCTTC. This encodes CASSQDGGGWRGYTF.

A single count supports this clone. This chain connects TRBV9 to TRBJ2-1, with D tentatively TRBD2 (5 bases). Germline V gene sequence: CDR1 SGDLS, CDR2 YYNGEE. V was cut by 6 bases and J by 5 bases, with 21 bases left in between. CDR3 length equals 16 residues. The DNA for the CDR3 is TGTGCCAGCACCCCCTCGGGGAACCGCGTTAACAATGAGCAGTTCTTC. It is translated as CASTPSGNRVNNEQFF.

This clone was counted a few times. V and J are TRBV5-5 and TRBJ1-3, with D unresolved. Deletions cut 0 bases from V and 4 bases from J, with 5 bases between. The length of the CDR3 is 13 residues. Germline V lookup: CDR1 SGHKS, CDR2 YYEKEE (reference sequence). The CDR3, as DNA: TGTGCCAGCAGCTTGGACAGAGGAAACACCATATATTTT. It specifies CASSLDRGNTIYF. The full variable domain, with the rest looked up from reference TRBV5-5 and TRBJ1-3, is DAGVTQSPTHLIKTRGQQVTLRCSPISGHKSVSWYQQVLGQGPQFIFQYYEKEERGRGNFPDRFSARQFPNYSSELNVNALLLGDSALYLCASSLDRGNTIYFGEGSWLTVV.

V usage is TRBV18 and J usage is TRBJ2-5; 10 bases line up with TRBD1. The length of the CDR3 is 14 residues. Germline V gene data show CDR1 as KGHSH and CDR2 as LQKENI. Unmatched junction bases numbered 4, after V lost 4 bases and J lost 5 bases. The CDR3 reads CASSQRDRGETQYF. CDR3 DNA sequence: TGTGCCAGCTCACAAAGGGACAGGGGTGAGACCCAGTACTTC.

The chain couples TRBV28 to TRBJ2-1; 8 nucleotides match TRBD1. From germline, CDR1 is MDHEN and CDR2 SYDVKM. With 6 bases clipped from V and 7 bases from J, the junction kept 11 bases outside the gene matches. The CDR3 is made up of 15 amino acids. The CDR3, as DNA: TGTGCCAGCAGATCCGGGACAGGTGTTTGGAATGAGCAGTTCTTC. This gives the protein CASRSGTGVWNEQFF.

The V call is TRBV11-3, the J call TRBJ2-2, with 12 bases that match TRBD2. V lost 0 bases and J lost 5; bases outside the gene matches: 7. The CDR3 runs to 18 residues. Germline V lookup: CDR1 SGHNT, CDR2 YENEEA. The CDR3 DNA follows: TGTGCCAGCAGCTTAGAATTACTAGCGGGGGGCCAAACCGGGGAGCTGTTTTTT. This gives the protein CASSLELLAGGQTGELFF.

The J gene is TRBJ1-2, the V gene TRBV3-1 (or the pseudogene TRBV3-2); D call uncertain. Germline lookup yields CDR1 LGHDT and CDR2 YNNKEL (reference sequence). This CDR3 has 17 residues. V was cut by 1 base and J by 3 bases, with 18 bases left in between. The CDR3 sequence: CASSQVFQGRADYGYTF. The CDR3 DNA follows: TGTGCCAGCAGCCAAGTATTCCAAGGGCGGGCCGACTATGGCTACACCTTC.

The genes are TRBV6-5 and TRBJ2-7; TRBD1 aligns across 7 bases. V was pared by 5 bases and J by 3 bases, with 7 bases of the junction left unmatched. There are 14 residues in the CDR3. Germline V gives CDR1 MNHEY, CDR2 SVGAGI. The CDR3 spells CASSPGQRHYEQYV. The CDR3 nucleotides read TGTGCCAGCAGTCCGGGACAGCGGCACTACGAGCAGTACGTC.

The V gene is TRBV11-3, the J gene TRBJ1-6, with unresolved D. The CDR3 is 17 residues long. The germline V gene encodes CDR1 SGHNT and CDR2 YENEEA. V was cut by 5 bases and J by 0 bases, with 14 bases left in between. CDR3 in amino acids: CASSPEGVFSYNSPLHF. For the CDR3, the DNA is TGTGCCAGCAGCCCAGAGGGAGTGTTCTCCTATAATTCACCCCTCCACTTT.

V is TRBV29-1 and J is TRBJ2-1; possibly TRBD1 for D (6 bases). This CDR3 spans 13 amino acids. Trimming removed 6 bases at V and 6 bases at J, with 15 bases between. The germline gives CDR1 SQVTM, CDR2 ANQGSEA. The CDR3 DNA reads TGCAGCGTAGCCCAGGGGCATGTCAATGAGCAGTTCTTC. Amino acid sequence: CSVAQGHVNEQFF.

The chain uses TRBV9 and TRBJ1-1; D remains ambiguous. Deletions cut 2 bases from V and 1 base from J, with 6 bases between. This CDR3 region has 13 residues. CDR1 and CDR2 (germline): SGDLS, YYNGEE. CDR3 region: CASSVRGNTEAFF. Written as DNA, the CDR3 is TGTGCCAGCAGCGTCCGGGGGAACACTGAAGCTTTCTTT.

The rearrangement joins TRBV10-3 to TRBJ2-3; a possible D gene is TRBD2 (7 bases). The ends were cut back, 8 bases at V and 2 bases at J, with 11 bases in the middle. The germline CDR1 and CDR2 sequences are ENHRY and SYGVKD. This CDR3 spans 13 amino acids. DNA for the CDR3: TGTGCCATCTGGGGGGGCACCACAGATACGCAGTATTTT. Amino acid sequence: CAIWGGTTDTQYF.

This clone appeared a single time. The rearrangement uses TRBV3-1 (or the pseudogene TRBV3-2) and TRBJ1-6; D is possibly TRBD1 (5 bases). This CDR3 contains 13 residues. Trimming shortened V by 1 base and J by 14 bases, and 12 bases separated the two germline ends. Germline values: CDR1 LGHDT, CDR2 YNNKEL (reference sequence). The CDR3 sequence: CASSQGTGGALHF. DNA for the CDR3: TGTGCCAGCAGCCAAGGAACGGGGGGGGCCCTCCACTTT.

This clone was counted once. This sequence joins TRBV27 and TRBJ2-7; TRBD2 matches 7 bases. After removal of 7 bases from V and 3 bases from J, the junction contained 6 bases not matched to a gene. The CDR3 sequence is 13 residues long. Germline-derived CDR1 and CDR2 are MNHEY and SMNVEV (reference sequence). Here the CDR3 DNA reads TGTGCCAGCAAGATAGCGGGCCACTACGAGCAGTACTTC. Translation gives CASKIAGHYEQYF.

V usage is TRBV5-4 and J usage is TRBJ2-1; 7 bases are a match to TRBD2. CDR1 SGHNT and CDR2 YYREEE come from the germline V gene (reference sequence). V trimming: 2 bases; J trimming: 6 bases; junction bases outside the gene matches: 8. The CDR3 contains 15 residues. The CDR3 spells CASSLGGGEGNEQFF. The CDR3 nucleotides are TGTGCCAGCAGCTTAGGAGGAGGGGAGGGCAATGAGCAGTTCTTC.

The V call is TRBV20-1, the J call TRBJ2-7; D unresolved. The CDR3 is made up of 11 amino acids. V lost 3 bases and J lost 0, with 3 bases in between. Germline lookup yields CDR1 DFQATT and CDR2 SNEGSKA (reference sequence). This CDR3 is CSASGSYEQYF. In DNA form, the CDR3 reads TGCAGTGCTAGCGGCTCCTACGAGCAGTACTTC.

The genes are TRBV29-1 and TRBJ2-2, with TRBD1 matching over 7 bases. With 8 bases clipped from V and 3 bases from J, the junction kept 6 bases outside the gene matches. Germline V CDR1 and CDR2: SQVTM, ANQGSEA. This CDR3 contains 13 residues. Written as DNA, the CDR3 is TGCAGCACCAAGACAGGGTACACCGGGGAGCTGTTTTTT. The encoded protein is CSTKTGYTGELFF.

This clone was observed many times. The chain employs TRBV28 and TRBJ1-4; tentatively, D is TRBD1 (5 bases). Per germline, CDR1 MDHEN and CDR2 SYDVKM. The V end lost 2 bases, the J end lost 8 bases, and 12 bases lay between the germline ends. This CDR3 has 14 residues. CDR3 DNA sequence: TGTGCCAGCAGTTTAAAGGGGAATGGCGAAAAACTGTTTTTT. This sequence encodes CASSLKGNGEKLFF.

V usage is TRBV7-8 and J usage is TRBJ1-5, with TRBD1 identical over 9 bases. The V gene end was trimmed by 1 base and the J gene end by 6 bases; junction bases not matched to a gene: 4. The CDR3 consists of 15 residues. Germline CDR1 SGHVS, CDR2 FQNEAQ. CDR3 protein: CASSLVGTGTQPQHF. CDR3 nucleotide sequence: TGTGCCAGCAGCTTAGTCGGGACAGGGACTCAGCCCCAGCATTTT.

This clone came up once. This chain connects TRBV4-1 to TRBJ1-5; 7 bases map to TRBD1. There are 15 residues in the CDR3. V lost 4 bases to trimming and J lost 4 bases; unmatched junction nucleotides: 7. Germline V gene lookup returns CDR1 MGHRA and CDR2 YSYEKL. The CDR3 reads CASSRTDRANQPQHF. The CDR3 nucleotides read TGCGCCAGCAGCCGGACTGACAGGGCTAATCAGCCCCAGCATTTT.

The rearrangement links TRBV27 to TRBJ2-3; D is possibly TRBD2 (5 bases). CDR1 is MNHEY and CDR2 is SMNVEV in the germline V gene (reference sequence). V lost 3 bases and J 4 bases, leaving 17 bases between the germline ends. The length of the CDR3 is 16 residues. CDR3 sequence reads: CASSFRGILSADTQYF. DNA for the CDR3: TGTGCCAGCAGTTTTCGAGGGATCCTAAGCGCAGATACGCAGTATTTT.

J is TRBJ1-5 and V is TRBV6-2 or TRBV6-3, with D possibly TRBD1 on 5 matching bases. Germline values: CDR1 MNHEY, CDR2 SVGEGT. CDR3 size: 13 residues. Trimming removed 4 bases from V and 5 bases from J, with 9 bases in between. In DNA form, the CDR3 reads TGTGCCAGCAGTTTGGACACTCATCAGCCCCAGCATTTT. Translation gives CASSLDTHQPQHF.

The rearrangement uses TRBV29-1 and TRBJ2-5; tentative D call: TRBD1 (5 bases). With 6 bases removed from V and 4 bases from J, the gap between germline ends came to 15 bases. This CDR3 is 13 amino acids long. Germline lookup yields CDR1 SQVTM and CDR2 ANQGSEA. This chain's CDR3 is CSVNRQGIETQYF. As DNA, the CDR3 is TGCAGCGTAAACAGGCAGGGAATAGAGACCCAGTACTTC.

The chain employs TRBV6-5 and TRBJ2-1, with D possibly being TRBD2 (6 bases). CDR3 size: 15 residues. Germline-derived CDR1 and CDR2 are MNHEY and SVGAGI. Trimming left V 9 bases short and J 6 bases short, with 21 bases between. The CDR3 DNA is TGTGCCAGTAGGATTGGCGGGATGAGGTCCAATGAGCAGTTCTTC. This gives the protein CASRIGGMRSNEQFF.

The rearrangement joins TRBV5-8 to TRBJ2-3, with D perhaps TRBD1 (6 bases). Germline-derived CDR1 and CDR2 are SGHTS and YDEGEE. CDR3 size: 15 residues. V lost 5 bases, J lost 3 bases, and 16 bases lay in between. CDR3 in DNA: TGTGCCAGCAGTCGTCATGGGGGCTTAACAGATACGCAGTATTTT. It specifies CASSRHGGLTDTQYF.